This TCR beta chain is from a study of cytomegalovirus exposure and HLA in healthy donors. On the study more broadly: Of all 400 or so donors who were genotyped, roughly 83% belonged to the Caucasian-associated ancestry cluster. Broader study findings: For cytomegalovirus status, the classifier reportedly gave diagnoses with high specificity and sensitivity. Most TCR sequences were seen very rarely across donors, but some public TCRs occurred in many.

PCR used 60 Vbeta primers and 13 Jbeta primers. Only in-frame clones appear in the TCRdb table, and some are missing; sequencing was by immunoSEQ multiplex PCR. The sample includes approximately 190,000 clones, roughly 87% of them seen just once. On this clone itself: What it recognizes is unknown.

CDR1 and CDR2 (germline): SGHAT, FQDESV (reference sequence). The CDR3 covers 13 residues. With 5 bases removed from V and 8 bases from J, the gap between germline ends came to 15 bases. The gene calls are TRBV11-1 and TRBJ1-1; the D gene is possibly TRBD1 (6 bases). The sequenced material came from PBMCs. This clonotype originated in a boy between 2 and 10 years old in good health and CMV-seronegative. The CDR3, as DNA: TGTGCCAGCAGCATCCGGGGGGGGCAAGAAGCTTTCTTT. Its translation: CASSIRGGQEAFF.